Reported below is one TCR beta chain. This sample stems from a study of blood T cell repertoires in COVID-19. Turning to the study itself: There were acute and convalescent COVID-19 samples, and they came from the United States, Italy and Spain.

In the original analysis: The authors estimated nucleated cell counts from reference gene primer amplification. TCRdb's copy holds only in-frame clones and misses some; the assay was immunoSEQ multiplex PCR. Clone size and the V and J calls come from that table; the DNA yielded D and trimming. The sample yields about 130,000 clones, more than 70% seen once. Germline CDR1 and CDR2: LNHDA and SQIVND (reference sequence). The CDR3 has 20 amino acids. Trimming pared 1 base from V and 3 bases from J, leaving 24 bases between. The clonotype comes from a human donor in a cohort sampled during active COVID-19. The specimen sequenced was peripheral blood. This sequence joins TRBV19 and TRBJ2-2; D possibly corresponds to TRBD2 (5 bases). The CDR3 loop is CASSIVRSFATTRDTGELFF. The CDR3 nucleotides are TGTGCCAGTAGTATAGTAAGGAGTTTTGCGACTACGAGGGACACCGGGGAGCTGTTTTTT.